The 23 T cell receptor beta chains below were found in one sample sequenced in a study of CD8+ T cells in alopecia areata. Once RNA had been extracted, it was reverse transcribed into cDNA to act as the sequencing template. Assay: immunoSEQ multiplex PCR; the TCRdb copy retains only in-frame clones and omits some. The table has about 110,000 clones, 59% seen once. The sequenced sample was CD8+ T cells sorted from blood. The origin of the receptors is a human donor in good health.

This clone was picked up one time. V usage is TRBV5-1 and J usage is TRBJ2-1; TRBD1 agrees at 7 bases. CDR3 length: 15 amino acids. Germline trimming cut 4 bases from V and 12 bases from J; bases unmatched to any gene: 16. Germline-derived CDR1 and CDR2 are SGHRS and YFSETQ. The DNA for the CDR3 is TGCGCCAGCAGCCTCGGGACAGTCCTCTCCTTCCCGCAGTTCTTC. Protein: CASSLGTVLSFPQFF.

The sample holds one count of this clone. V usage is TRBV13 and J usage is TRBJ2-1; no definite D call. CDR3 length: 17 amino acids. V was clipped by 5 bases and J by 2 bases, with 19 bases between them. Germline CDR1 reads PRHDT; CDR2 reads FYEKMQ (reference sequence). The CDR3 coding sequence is TGTGCCAGCAGCCCTCGTTTCGTCTCCCCGACCTACAATGAGCAGTTCTTC. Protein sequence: CASSPRFVSPTYNEQFF. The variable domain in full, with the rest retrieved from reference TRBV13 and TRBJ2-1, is AAGVIQSPRHLIKEKRETATLKCYPIPRHDTVYWYQQGPGQDPQFLISFYEKMQSDKGSIPDRFSAQQFSDYHSELNMSSLELGDSALYFCASSPRFVSPTYNEQFFGPGTRLTVL.

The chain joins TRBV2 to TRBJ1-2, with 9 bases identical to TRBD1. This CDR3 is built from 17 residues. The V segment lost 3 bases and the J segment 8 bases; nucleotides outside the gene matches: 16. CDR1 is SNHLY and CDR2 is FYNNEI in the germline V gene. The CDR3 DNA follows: TGTGCCAGCAGTGATAAGAGTTGGTACAGGGGGCCAGAAGGCTACACCTTC. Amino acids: CASSDKSWYRGPEGYTF.

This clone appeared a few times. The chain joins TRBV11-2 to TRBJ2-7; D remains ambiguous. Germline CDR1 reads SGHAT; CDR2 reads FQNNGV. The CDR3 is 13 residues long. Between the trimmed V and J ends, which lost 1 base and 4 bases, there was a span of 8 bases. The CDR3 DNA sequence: TGTGCCAGCAGCTTAGGCGTTCTGTACGAGCAGTACTTC. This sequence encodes CASSLGVLYEQYF.

The DNA of the CDR3 is TGTGCCAGCAGTTTATTTCGGACAGGGTTCACCGGGGAGCTGTTTTTT. Translated: CASSLFRTGFTGELFF. The chain joins TRBV28 to TRBJ2-2; 8 nucleotides align to TRBD1. This CDR3 is built from 16 residues. Germline CDR1 reads MDHEN; CDR2 reads SYDVKM. V trimming: 1 base; J trimming: 4 bases; junction bases outside the gene matches: 5.

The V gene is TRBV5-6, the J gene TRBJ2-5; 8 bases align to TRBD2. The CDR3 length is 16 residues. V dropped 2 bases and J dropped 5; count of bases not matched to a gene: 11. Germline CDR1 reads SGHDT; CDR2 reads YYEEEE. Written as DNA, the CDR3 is TGTGCCAGCAGCTTAATATTCGGGGGGGGCCCGGAGACCCAGTACTTC. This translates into CASSLIFGGGPETQYF.

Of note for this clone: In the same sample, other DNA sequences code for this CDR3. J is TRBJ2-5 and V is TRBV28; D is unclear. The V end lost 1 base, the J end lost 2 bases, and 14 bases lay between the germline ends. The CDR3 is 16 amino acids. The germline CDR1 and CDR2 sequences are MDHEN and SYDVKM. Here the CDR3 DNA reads TGTGCCAGCAGTTTATCCCCAGCTTTCCCACAAGAGACCCAGTACTTC. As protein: CASSLSPAFPQETQYF.

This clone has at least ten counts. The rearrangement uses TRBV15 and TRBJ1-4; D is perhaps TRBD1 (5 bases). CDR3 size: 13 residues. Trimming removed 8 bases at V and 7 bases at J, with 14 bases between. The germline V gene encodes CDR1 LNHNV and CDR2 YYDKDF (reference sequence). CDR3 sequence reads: CATGRGLGEKLFF. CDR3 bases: TGTGCCACCGGGAGGGGCCTGGGTGAAAAACTGTTTTTT.

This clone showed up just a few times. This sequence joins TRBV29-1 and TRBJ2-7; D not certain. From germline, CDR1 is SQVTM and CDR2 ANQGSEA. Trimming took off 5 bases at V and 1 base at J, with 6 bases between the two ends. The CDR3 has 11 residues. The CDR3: CSVTLSYEQYF. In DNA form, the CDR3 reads TGCAGCGTTACACTTTCCTACGAGCAGTACTTC.

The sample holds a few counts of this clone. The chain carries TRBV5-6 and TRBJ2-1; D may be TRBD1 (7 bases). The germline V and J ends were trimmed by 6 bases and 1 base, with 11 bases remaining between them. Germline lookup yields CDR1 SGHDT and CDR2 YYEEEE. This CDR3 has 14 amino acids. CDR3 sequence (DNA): TGTGCCAGCACCTCAGGGGGGTCCTACAATGAGCAGTTCTTC. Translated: CASTSGGSYNEQFF.

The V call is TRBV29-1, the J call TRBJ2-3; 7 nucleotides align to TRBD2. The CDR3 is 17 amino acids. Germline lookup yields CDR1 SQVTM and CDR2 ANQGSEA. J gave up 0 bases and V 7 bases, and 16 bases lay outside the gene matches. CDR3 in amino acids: CSAVAAGITYSTDTQYF. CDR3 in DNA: TGCAGCGCGGTGGCAGCGGGGATTACCTATAGCACAGATACGCAGTATTTT.

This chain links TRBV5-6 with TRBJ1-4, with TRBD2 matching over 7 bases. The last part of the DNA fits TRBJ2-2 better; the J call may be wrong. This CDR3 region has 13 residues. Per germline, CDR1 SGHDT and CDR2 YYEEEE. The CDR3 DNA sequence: TGTGCCAGCAGCTGGACCGCGGGGGAGGAGCTGTTTTTT. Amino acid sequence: CASSWTAGEELFF.

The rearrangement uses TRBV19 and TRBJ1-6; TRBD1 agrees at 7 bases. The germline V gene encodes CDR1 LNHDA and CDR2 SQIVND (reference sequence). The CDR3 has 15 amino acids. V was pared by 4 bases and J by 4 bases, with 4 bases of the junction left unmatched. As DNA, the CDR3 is TGTGCCAGTAGTACCCGGGACAGTTATAATTCACCCCTCCACTTT. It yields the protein CASSTRDSYNSPLHF.

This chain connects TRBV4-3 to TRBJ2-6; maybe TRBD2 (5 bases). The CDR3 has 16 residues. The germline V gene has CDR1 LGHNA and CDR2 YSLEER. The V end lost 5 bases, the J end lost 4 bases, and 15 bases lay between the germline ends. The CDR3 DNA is TGCGCCAGCAGCTTCGACGGGGAATCCGGGGCCAACGTCCTGACTTTC. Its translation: CASSFDGESGANVLTF.

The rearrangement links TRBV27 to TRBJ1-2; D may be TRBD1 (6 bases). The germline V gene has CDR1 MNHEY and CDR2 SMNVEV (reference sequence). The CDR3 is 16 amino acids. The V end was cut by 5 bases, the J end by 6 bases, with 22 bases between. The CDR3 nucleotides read TGTGCCAGCAGTCACGTACCCAGGGGTAAATCAGATGGCTACACCTTC. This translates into CASSHVPRGKSDGYTF.

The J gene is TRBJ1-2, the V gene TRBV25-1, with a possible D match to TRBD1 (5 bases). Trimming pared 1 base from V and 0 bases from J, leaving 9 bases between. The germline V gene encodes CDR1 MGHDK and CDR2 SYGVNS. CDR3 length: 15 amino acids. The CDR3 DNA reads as TGTGCCAGCAGTGAATCAGACAGACCTAACTATGGCTACACCTTC. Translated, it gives CASSESDRPNYGYTF.

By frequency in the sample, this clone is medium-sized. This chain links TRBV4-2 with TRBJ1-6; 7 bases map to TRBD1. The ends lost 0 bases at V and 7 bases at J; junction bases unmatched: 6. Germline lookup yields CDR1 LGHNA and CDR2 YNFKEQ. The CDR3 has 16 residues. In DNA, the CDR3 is TGTGCCAGCAGCCAAGAGGGCGACAGGGCAAATTCACCCCTCCACTTT. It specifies CASSQEGDRANSPLHF.

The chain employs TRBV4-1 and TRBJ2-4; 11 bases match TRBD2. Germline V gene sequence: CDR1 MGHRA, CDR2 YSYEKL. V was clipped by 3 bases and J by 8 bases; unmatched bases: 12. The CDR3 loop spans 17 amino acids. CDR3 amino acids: CASSQLAGGPLEDIQYF. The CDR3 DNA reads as TGCGCCAGCAGCCAGTTAGCGGGGGGGCCTTTGGAAGACATTCAGTACTTC.

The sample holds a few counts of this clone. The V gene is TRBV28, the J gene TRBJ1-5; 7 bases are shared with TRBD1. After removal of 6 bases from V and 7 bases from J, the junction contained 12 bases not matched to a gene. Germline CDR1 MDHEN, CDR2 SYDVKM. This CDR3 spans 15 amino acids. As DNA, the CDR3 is TGTGCCAGCAGCCCTAGGGAGGGGGCGGGACAGCCCCAGCATTTT. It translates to CASSPREGAGQPQHF.

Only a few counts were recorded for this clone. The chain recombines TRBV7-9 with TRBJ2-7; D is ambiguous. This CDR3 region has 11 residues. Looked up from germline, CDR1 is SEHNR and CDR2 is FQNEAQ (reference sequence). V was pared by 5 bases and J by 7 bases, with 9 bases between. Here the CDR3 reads CASSTSREQYF. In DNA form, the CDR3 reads TGTGCCAGCAGCACCTCCCGGGAGCAGTACTTC.

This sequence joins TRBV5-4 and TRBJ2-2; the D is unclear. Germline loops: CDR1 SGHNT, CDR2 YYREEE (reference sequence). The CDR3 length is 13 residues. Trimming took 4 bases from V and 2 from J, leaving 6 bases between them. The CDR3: CASSPPNTGELFF. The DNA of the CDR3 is TGTGCCAGCAGCCCACCCAACACCGGGGAGCTGTTTTTT. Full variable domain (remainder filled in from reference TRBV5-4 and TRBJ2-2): ETGVTQSPTHLIKTRGQQVTLRCSSQSGHNTVSWYQQALGQGPQFIFQYYREEENGRGNFPPRFSGLQFPNYSSELNVNALELDDSALYLCASSPPNTGELFFGEGSRLTVL.

CDR3 residues: CAISEGWGDTQYF. The CDR3 bases are TGTGCCATCAGTGAGGGTTGGGGAGATACGCAGTATTTT. The chain employs TRBV10-3 and TRBJ2-3; no firm D call. Between the trimmed V and J ends, which lost 2 bases and 5 bases, there was a span of 8 bases. This CDR3 spans 13 amino acids. Germline loops: CDR1 ENHRY, CDR2 SYGVKD.

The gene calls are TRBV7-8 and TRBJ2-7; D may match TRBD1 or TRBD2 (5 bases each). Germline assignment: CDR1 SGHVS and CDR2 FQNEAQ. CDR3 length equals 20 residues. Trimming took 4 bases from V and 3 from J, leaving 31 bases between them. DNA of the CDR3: TGTGCCAGCAGCTACGCCAACTGGTCCGGGACCGATTTCACCCTCTACGAGCAGTACTTC. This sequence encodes CASSYANWSGTDFTLYEQYF. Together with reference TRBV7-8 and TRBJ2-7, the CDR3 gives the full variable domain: GAGVSQSPRYKVAKRGQDVALRCDPISGHVSLFWYQQALGQGPEFLTYFQNEAQLDKSGLPSDRFFAERPEGSVSTLKIQRTQQEDSAVYLCASSYANWSGTDFTLYEQYFGPGTRLTVT.